This TCR beta chain was documented in a study of T cell responses to AZD1222 COVID-19 vaccine. Study results and limitations: In a largely white British group with more females than males, clonal diversity was possibly underestimated. Repertoire sampling occurred only after the peak T cell response.

This CDR3 region has 16 residues. CDR1 SGHRS and CDR2 YFSETQ come from the germline V gene. After removal of 4 bases from V and 5 bases from J, the junction contained 14 bases not matched to a gene. For this clone: The antigen is not known.

Pooling covered second doses at about 4 or about 12 weeks. This table comes from immunoSEQ multiplex PCR, and its TCRdb copy is limited to in-frame clones, with some not included. Among 100,000 to 150,000 clones listed, around 92% were seen once. The rearrangement uses TRBV5-1 and TRBJ1-1; 7 bases line up with TRBD1. Specimen: peripheral blood, collected 28 days after the second AZD1222 dose. This receptor was obtained from an adult who received the AZD1222 COVID-19 vaccine. CDR3 region: CASSPNPGTELTEAFF. DNA for the CDR3: TGCGCCAGCAGCCCGAATCCTGGGACAGAGCTTACTGAAGCTTTCTTT.